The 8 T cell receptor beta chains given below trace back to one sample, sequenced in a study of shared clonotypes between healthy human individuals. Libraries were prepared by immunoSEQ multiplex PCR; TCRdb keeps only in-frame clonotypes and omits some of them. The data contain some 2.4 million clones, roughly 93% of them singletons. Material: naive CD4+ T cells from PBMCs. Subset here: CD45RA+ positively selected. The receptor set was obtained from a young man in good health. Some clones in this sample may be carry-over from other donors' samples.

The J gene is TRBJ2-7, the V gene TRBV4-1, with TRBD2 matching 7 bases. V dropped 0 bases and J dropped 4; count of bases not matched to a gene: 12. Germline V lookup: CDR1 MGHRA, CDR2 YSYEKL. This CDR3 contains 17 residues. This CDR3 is CASSQDTGRAGSYEQYF. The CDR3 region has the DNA TGCGCCAGCAGCCAAGATACGGGTAGAGCGGGAAGTTACGAGCAGTACTTC.

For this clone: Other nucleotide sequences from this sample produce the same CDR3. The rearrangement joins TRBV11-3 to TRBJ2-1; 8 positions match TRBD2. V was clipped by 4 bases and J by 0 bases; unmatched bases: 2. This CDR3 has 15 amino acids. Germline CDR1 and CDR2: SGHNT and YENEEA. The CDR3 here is CASSSSGSSYNEQFF. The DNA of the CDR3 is TGTGCCAGCAGCTCCAGCGGGAGCTCCTACAATGAGCAGTTCTTC.

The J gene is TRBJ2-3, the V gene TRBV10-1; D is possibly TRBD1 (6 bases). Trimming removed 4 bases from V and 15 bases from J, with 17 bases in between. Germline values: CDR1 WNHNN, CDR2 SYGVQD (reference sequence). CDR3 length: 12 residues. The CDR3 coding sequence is TGCGCCAGCAGTGGGCAGGGGACACTGATTTATTTT. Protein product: CASSGQGTLIYF.

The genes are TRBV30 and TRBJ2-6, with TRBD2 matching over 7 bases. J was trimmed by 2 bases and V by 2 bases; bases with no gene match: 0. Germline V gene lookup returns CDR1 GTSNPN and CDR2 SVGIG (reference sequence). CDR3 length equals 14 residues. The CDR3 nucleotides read TGTGCCTGGAGTCTAGCGGCTGGGGCCAACGTCCTGACTTTC. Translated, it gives CAWSLAAGANVLTF.

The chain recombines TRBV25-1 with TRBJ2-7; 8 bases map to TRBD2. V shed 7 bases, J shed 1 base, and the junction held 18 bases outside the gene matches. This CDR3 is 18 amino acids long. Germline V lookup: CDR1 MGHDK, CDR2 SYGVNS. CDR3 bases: TGTGCCAGCACCCCAAATTGGGAAAAACTAGCGGCTTCCTACGAGCAGTACTTC. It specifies CASTPNWEKLAASYEQYF.

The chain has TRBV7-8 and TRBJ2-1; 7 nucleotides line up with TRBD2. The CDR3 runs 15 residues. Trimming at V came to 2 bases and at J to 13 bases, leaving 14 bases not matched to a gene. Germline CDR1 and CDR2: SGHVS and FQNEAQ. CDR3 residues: CASSLPSAGVGGQFF. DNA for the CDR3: TGTGCCAGCAGCTTACCGTCGGCGGGAGTGGGGGGTCAGTTCTTC.

The CDR3, as DNA: TGTGCCAGCAGCTTTGGGACAGCAAGTAACTATGGCTACACCTTC. This codes for CASSFGTASNYGYTF. This rearrangement joins TRBV5-5 to TRBJ1-2; 7 bases align to TRBD1. V was pared by 2 bases and J by 1 base, with 5 bases of the junction left unmatched. Germline CDR1 reads SGHKS; CDR2 reads YYEKEE (reference sequence). CDR3 length equals 15 residues.

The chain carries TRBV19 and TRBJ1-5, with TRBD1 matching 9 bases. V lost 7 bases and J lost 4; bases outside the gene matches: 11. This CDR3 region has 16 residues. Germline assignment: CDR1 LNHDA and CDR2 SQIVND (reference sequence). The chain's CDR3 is CASKTLPGQGNQPQHF. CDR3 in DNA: TGTGCCAGTAAGACCTTACCGGGACAGGGAAATCAGCCCCAGCATTTT.